Each of the 30 T cell receptor beta chains below was sequenced from the same sample in a study of tissue T cells after allogeneic stem cell transplantation. Sequenced by immunoSEQ multiplex PCR; TCRdb stores in-frame clones only, minus some. The table has some 7,000 clones, about 45% seen once. Documented time point: mouse harvest day 7 after allogeneic transplant. The graft held 10^6 splenic CD5+ T cells and 10^7 T-cell-depleted bone marrow cells. Sequenced input: lymph node tissue. The receptors were sampled from a female BALB/c mouse given C57BL/6 T cells with graft-versus-host disease after an allogeneic hematopoietic cell transplant.

On this clone itself: Genes here carry mouse names. The missing CDR3 end, 1 residue past where the read stops, is filled in from the germline J gene. The chain employs TRBV26 and TRBJ1-1; D remains unclear. The CDR3 contains 13 residues. Germline CDR1 KGHPV, CDR2 FQNQEV (reference sequence). V lost 5 bases, J lost 0 bases, and 7 bases lay in between. The CDR3 bases that were read are TGTGCCAGCAGTTGGCAATCAAACACAGAAGTCTTC. It yields the protein CASSWQSNTEVF. The complete CDR3 sequence is CASSWQSNTEVFF.

Notes on this clone: Gene names are mouse gene names. The read terminates 1 residue before the CDR3 end, so the remaining end is supplied by the germline J gene. The gene calls are TRBV29 and TRBJ2-7; D unresolved. The germline V gene has CDR1 MSHET and CDR2 SYDVDS. The CDR3 spans 10 residues. The ends were cut back, 2 bases at V and 6 bases at J, with 2 bases in the middle. The DNA read from the CDR3 is TGTGCTAGCAGTTTAGGTGAACAGTAC. Protein sequence: CASSLGEQY. The CDR3 as a whole reads CASSLGEQYF.

A remark on this clone: The gene symbols are mouse symbols. The DNA ends 1 residue before the CDR3 does, and the rest of the CDR3 is filled in from the germline J gene. The chain joins TRBV12-1 to TRBJ2-7; D uncertain. The V and J ends lost 0 bases and 4 bases respectively, with 9 bases between them. Germline CDR1 is SGHSN and CDR2 is HYEKVE. This CDR3 region has 13 residues. The covered CDR3 bases are TGTGCCAGCTCTCTCTCGCCCTCTTATGAACAGTAC. Translated, it gives CASSLSPSYEQY. The CDR3, in full, reads CASSLSPSYEQYF.

This clone was seen only a few times. The genes are named according to mouse. The CDR3 extends 1 residue past the end of the read, so its final part is completed from the germline J gene. The V call is TRBV31, the J call TRBJ2-1; 8 bases align to TRBD2. The V gene's germline CDR1 is GKSSPN and CDR2 SITVG. With 2 bases clipped from V and 4 bases from J, the junction kept 4 bases outside the gene matches. The length of the CDR3 is 14 residues. Incomplete CDR3 DNA: TGTGCCTGGAGTGGGGGGGGCAGGTATGCTGAGCAGTTC. This sequence encodes CAWSGGGRYAEQF. Given in full, the CDR3 is CAWSGGGRYAEQFF.

Comments on this clone: The gene names here belong to mouse. Coverage ceases 1 residue before the CDR3 finishes, and the germline J gene fills in the end. The chain is built from TRBV12-2 and TRBJ1-4, with 9 bases that match TRBD1. V shed 4 bases and J 4 bases; nucleotides not matched to a gene: 3. The CDR3 extends over 14 amino acids. Germline-derived CDR1 and CDR2 are SGHLS and HYDKME. The DNA read from the CDR3 is TGTGCCAGCTCCACAGGGGGCGGCAACGAAAGATTATTT. This codes for CASSTGGGNERLF. The entire CDR3 is CASSTGGGNERLFF.

This clone was detected only a few times. Mouse germline and gene names are used. The sequenced fragment ends 1 residue before the CDR3 boundary, so the rest is inferred from the germline J gene. This chain links TRBV13-2 with TRBJ1-3, with 8 bases that match TRBD1. CDR3 size: 14 residues. The V gene end was trimmed by 5 bases and the J gene end by 0 bases; junction bases not matched to a gene: 1. The germline V gene has CDR1 NNHNN and CDR2 SYGAGS (reference sequence). CDR3 sequence reads: CASGTGDSGNTLYF. The CDR3 bases that were read are TGTGCCAGCGGGACAGGGGATTCTGGAAATACGCTCTAT.

This clone is categorized as medium-sized (0.01 to 0.1%). Gene names denote mouse genes. Coverage ceases 1 residue before the CDR3 finishes, and the germline J gene fills in the end. The V gene is TRBV16, the J gene TRBJ2-7, with D perhaps assigned TRBD1 or TRBD2 (5 bases each). CDR1 and CDR2 from the germline V gene are SGHSA and FRNQAP. V dropped 0 bases and J dropped 2 bases, with 8 bases sitting between them. The CDR3 sequence is 14 residues long. The sequenced part of the CDR3 DNA is TGTGCAAGCAGCTTAGAGGGGGACGCCTATGAACAGTAC. It yields the protein CASSLEGDAYEQY. The complete CDR3 reads CASSLEGDAYEQYF.

This clone is termed medium-sized. Mouse names are used for the genes. Read coverage stops 1 residue before the CDR3 terminus; the germline J gene supplies the remainder. The chain has TRBV5 and TRBJ2-7, with D possibly being TRBD1 or TRBD2 (5 bases each). From germline, CDR1 is LGHNA and CDR2 YNLKQL (reference sequence). Trimming shortened V by 1 base and J by 7 bases, and 5 bases separated the two germline ends. CDR3 length: 11 amino acids. The CDR3 loop is CASSQGGEQYF. The part of the CDR3 DNA that was read is TGTGCCAGCAGCCAAGGGGGGGAACAGTAC.

Comment on this clone: These gene names are mouse names. The read ends 1 residue early relative to the CDR3; the germline J gene fills the gap. The gene calls are TRBV12-2 and TRBJ2-5, with 8 bases lining up with TRBD2. Per germline, CDR1 SGHLS and CDR2 HYDKME. CDR3 length: 14 amino acids. V dropped 3 bases and J dropped 3; count of bases not matched to a gene: 4. CDR3 residues: CASSSDWGQDTQYF. The part of the CDR3 DNA that was read is TGTGCCAGCTCTTCCGACTGGGGACAAGACACCCAGTAC.

As to this clone: Gene names are the mouse ones. The sequenced fragment ends 1 residue before the CDR3 boundary, so the rest is inferred from the germline J gene. The chain links TRBV12-2 to TRBJ2-4; D is undetermined. The V gene lost 0 bases and the J gene lost 1 base, with 7 bases spanning the gap. Germline V gene sequence: CDR1 SGHLS, CDR2 HYDKME. The CDR3 loop spans 14 amino acids. CDR3 bases read: TGTGCCAGCTCTCTCAGGGTGGGTCAAAACACCTTGTAC. Translation gives CASSLRVGQNTLY. The full CDR3 protein reads CASSLRVGQNTLYF.

A word on this clone: All gene names here are mouse names. The CDR3 goes on 1 residue after the read ends, and that part is filled in from the germline J gene. This chain joins TRBV13-2 and TRBJ2-2; D is perhaps TRBD1 or TRBD2 (7 bases each). Germline-derived CDR1 and CDR2 are NNHNN and SYGAGS (reference sequence). This CDR3 has 16 amino acids. V was pared by 0 bases and J by 1 base, with 10 bases between. The CDR3 bases that were read are TGTGCCAGCGGTGATGCAGGGGGGGGAAACACCGGGCAGCTCTAC. Its translation is CASGDAGGGNTGQLY. The CDR3 as a whole reads CASGDAGGGNTGQLYF.

This clone was detected once. The gene names given are mouse names. The part of the CDR3 DNA that was read is TGTGCAAGCAGCGGGGGACAGGGCAAAGACACCCAGTAC. Protein product: CASSGGQGKDTQY. The full CDR3 is CASSGGQGKDTQYF. The chain employs TRBV16 and TRBJ2-5; 9 nucleotides line up with TRBD1. The CDR3 goes on 1 residue after the read ends, and that part is filled in from the germline J gene. Germline CDR1 reads SGHSA; CDR2 reads FRNQAP. The CDR3 length is 14 residues. V shed 5 bases, J shed 4 bases, and the junction held 4 bases outside the gene matches.

This clone was seen just once. All gene names here are mouse names. The read is 1 residue too short to cover the CDR3 end, so that end is filled in from the germline J gene. This chain connects TRBV19 to TRBJ1-6, with 10 bases aligning to TRBD1. TRBJ1-6 is filed as an ORF, its function uncertain. Germline V gene sequence: CDR1 FNHDT, CDR2 SITEND (reference sequence). The CDR3 covers 15 residues. V gave up 5 bases and J gave up 7 bases; unmatched junction bases: 6. Incomplete CDR3 DNA: TGTGCCAGCAGATGGGACAGGGGAAGGAATTCGCCCCTCTAC. Translating gives CASRWDRGRNSPLY. The whole CDR3 sequence is CASRWDRGRNSPLYF.

This clone was counted once. Gene names refer to mouse genes. The read terminates 1 residue ahead of where the CDR3 ends, so the germline J gene completes it. The chain links TRBV3 to TRBJ1-5, with unresolved D. V was clipped by 1 base and J by 4 bases, with 5 bases between them. Germline CDR1 SNHLY, CDR2 FYNGKV (reference sequence). This CDR3 is 13 amino acids long. The part of the CDR3 DNA that was read is TGTGCCAGCAGCTTAGGGCAAAACCAGGCTCCGCTT. This gives the protein CASSLGQNQAPL. The complete CDR3 reads CASSLGQNQAPLF.

About this clone: Germline and genes here are mouse. The CDR3 end falls 1 residue outside the read, so it is completed with the germline J gene. This rearrangement joins TRBV4 to TRBJ1-1, with 11 bases fitting TRBD1. Germline CDR1 reads LGHDT; CDR2 reads YNNKQL (reference sequence). There are 13 residues in the CDR3. With V trimmed by 4 bases and J by 7 bases, 2 bases remained unmatched. Partial CDR3 DNA: TGTGCCAGCAGCTCGGACAGGGGGCAAGAAGTCTTC. Residues: CASSSDRGQEVF. The entire CDR3 reads CASSSDRGQEVFF.

This clone has only a few counts. The genes and germline here are from mouse. CDR3 DNA (partial): TGTGCCAGCAGTGATGGGGGGGGGAACTATGCTGAGCAGTTC. Its translation: CASSDGGGNYAEQF. The full CDR3 protein is CASSDGGGNYAEQFF. V usage is TRBV13-3 and J usage is TRBJ2-1; 7 bases align to TRBD2. The read terminates 1 residue before the CDR3 end, so the remaining end is supplied by the germline J gene. The CDR3 consists of 15 residues. Germline loops: CDR1 NNHDY, CDR2 SYVADS. The ends lost 0 bases at V and 1 base at J; junction bases unmatched: 1.

This clone was seen only a few times. The germline and genes are mouse ones. The CDR3 end lies 1 residue beyond the end of the read and is filled in from the germline J gene. The rearrangement links TRBV17 to TRBJ2-7; TRBD2 aligns across 11 bases. The V segment lost 6 bases and the J segment 4 bases; nucleotides outside the gene matches: 5. From germline, CDR1 is MNHDT and CDR2 YYDKIL. The CDR3 loop spans 14 amino acids. This chain's CDR3 is CASSRLGGAYEQYF. The sequenced part of the CDR3 DNA is TGTGCTAGCAGCAGACTGGGGGGGGCGTATGAACAGTAC. Complete variable domain (other parts from reference TRBV17 and TRBJ2-7): DTTVKQNPRYKLARVGKPVNLICSQTMNHDTMYWYQKKPNQAPKLLLFYYDKILNREADTFEKFQSSRPNNSFCSLYIGSAGLEYSAMYLCASSRLGGAYEQYFGPGTRLTVL.

Concerning this clone itself: The gene names here belong to mouse. The read comes to an end 1 residue before the CDR3 does, leaving the germline J gene to fill in the end. The chain has TRBV17 and TRBJ2-5, with 12 bases that match TRBD1. The CDR3 totals 15 residues. Unmatched junction bases numbered 3, after V lost 3 bases and J lost 5 bases. Per germline, CDR1 MNHDT and CDR2 YYDKIL. CDR3: CASSRRDRGPDTQYF. The sequenced CDR3 bases are TGTGCTAGCAGTAGGCGGGACAGGGGGCCAGACACCCAGTAC. The full variable domain, rest sourced from reference TRBV17 and TRBJ2-5, is DTTVKQNPRYKLARVGKPVNLICSQTMNHDTMYWYQKKPNQAPKLLLFYYDKILNREADTFEKFQSSRPNNSFCSLYIGSAGLEYSAMYLCASSRRDRGPDTQYFGPGTRLLVL.

This clone occurred once. The gene symbols are mouse symbols. The sequenced fragment ends 1 residue before the CDR3 boundary, so the rest is inferred from the germline J gene. The V gene is TRBV5, the J gene TRBJ1-1, with D unclear. The CDR3 is 13 amino acids. Looked up from germline, CDR1 is LGHNA and CDR2 is YNLKQL (reference sequence). Trimming stripped 1 base from V and 1 base from J, with 4 bases between. This chain's CDR3 is CASSQGGNTEVFF. The part of the CDR3 DNA that was read is TGTGCCAGCAGCCAAGGGGGAAACACAGAAGTCTTC.

With respect to this clone: Genes and germline are mouse. The CDR3 extends 1 residue past the end of the read, so its final part is completed from the germline J gene. V gene TRBV3 combines with J gene TRBJ2-5; 8 bases match TRBD2. The germline V gene has CDR1 SNHLY and CDR2 FYNGKV (reference sequence). Losses at the gene ends were 6 bases for V and 5 bases for J; bases not matched to a gene: 7. There are 14 residues in the CDR3. CDR3 DNA, as far as it was read: TGTGCCAGCAGACAACTGGGGGCGGCAGACACCCAGTAC. This sequence encodes CASRQLGAADTQY. The entire CDR3 reads CASRQLGAADTQYF.

With regard to this clone: Germline and genes: mouse. The CDR3 end lies 1 residue beyond the end of the read and is filled in from the germline J gene. This rearrangement joins TRBV12-2 to TRBJ2-5; 10 nucleotides match TRBD1. Germline values: CDR1 SGHLS, CDR2 HYDKME. The CDR3 sequence is 14 residues long. Losses at the gene ends were 0 bases for V and 6 bases for J; bases not matched to a gene: 2. This CDR3 is CASSLDRGRDTQYF. The sequenced part of the CDR3 DNA is TGTGCCAGCTCTCTCGACAGGGGGCGCGACACCCAGTAC.

As concerns this clone: Gene names denote mouse genes. The read ends 1 residue early relative to the CDR3; the germline J gene fills the gap. The chain carries TRBV5 and TRBJ1-1, with D possibly being TRBD1 (5 bases). The CDR3 runs to 13 residues. The V and J ends lost 6 bases and 1 base respectively, with 9 bases between them. Per the germline V gene, CDR1 is LGHNA and CDR2 is YNLKQL (reference sequence). The CDR3 bases that were read are TGTGCCAGCAGTCTACAGGAAAACACAGAAGTCTTC. It specifies CASSLQENTEVF. The whole CDR3 is CASSLQENTEVFF.

This clone was picked up a small number of times. The genes and germline here are from mouse. The CDR3 end lies 1 residue beyond the end of the read and is filled in from the germline J gene. The chain joins TRBV13-3 to TRBJ1-5, with D maybe TRBD1 (5 bases). The CDR3 is 14 amino acids. V gave up 6 bases and J gave up 0 bases, with 10 bases separating them. CDR1 NNHDY and CDR2 SYVADS come from the germline V gene. CDR3 DNA, as far as it was read: TGTGCCAGCAACGGGACCTATAACAACCAGGCTCCGCTT. It is translated as CASNGTYNNQAPL. From start to end, the CDR3 is CASNGTYNNQAPLF.

Worth noting for this clone: Gene names follow the mouse nomenclature. With the read ending 1 residue before the CDR3 end, the germline J gene is used to fill in that end. V is TRBV31 and J is TRBJ2-4, with D tentatively TRBD1 (6 bases). The V gene's germline CDR1 is GKSSPN and CDR2 SITVG. V lost 0 bases and J lost 1, with 14 bases in between. The CDR3 spans 16 residues. CDR3 DNA, as far as it was read: TGTGCCTGGAGTCTAGGCAGGGGTTGGGGTCAAAACACCTTGTAC. Residues: CAWSLGRGWGQNTLY. The whole CDR3 sequence is CAWSLGRGWGQNTLYF.

This clone occurred once. Genes and germline are mouse. The read falls 1 residue short of the CDR3 end, and the missing part is taken from the germline J gene. The rearrangement uses TRBV31 and TRBJ2-4; no clear D gene. Germline values: CDR1 GKSSPN, CDR2 SITVG. V was shortened by 3 bases and J by 0 bases, with 13 bases between the two germline ends. The CDR3 runs 15 residues. CDR3 sequence: CAWSPRARSQNTLYF. CDR3 DNA (partial): TGTGCCTGGAGCCCCCGGGCGCGGAGTCAAAACACCTTGTAC.

About this clone: The genes are named according to mouse. The CDR3 bases that were read are TGTGCCTGGAGTCTAGGGCTAAACACAGAAGTCTTC. Protein product: CAWSLGLNTEVF. The whole CDR3 is CAWSLGLNTEVFF. The chain recombines TRBV31 with TRBJ1-1; no clear D gene. The read ends 1 residue early relative to the CDR3; the germline J gene fills the gap. This CDR3 region has 13 residues. The V gene lost 0 bases and the J gene lost 1 base, with 6 bases spanning the gap. CDR1 and CDR2 (germline): GKSSPN, SITVG.

Turning to this clone: The gene names given are mouse names. The CDR3 goes on 1 residue after the read ends, and that part is filled in from the germline J gene. V is TRBV26 and J is TRBJ1-1; 9 positions match TRBD1. Germline V gene data show CDR1 as KGHPV and CDR2 as FQNQEV (reference sequence). The CDR3 has 14 residues. V lost 6 bases and J lost 7; bases outside the gene matches: 9. The CDR3 reads CASSSGTGTVEVFF. CDR3 DNA (partial): TGTGCCAGCAGCTCCGGGACAGGGACGGTAGAAGTCTTC.

The sample holds a few counts of this clone. Mouse germline and gene names are used. The read ends 1 residue shy of where the CDR3 ends; the end is completed using the germline J gene. The V and J genes are TRBV23 and TRBJ1-1. This CDR3 region has 12 residues. Germline V gene lookup returns CDR1 KGHTA and CDR2 FQNQQP. CDR3 DNA (partial): TGCTCCAGCAGCTCAACAAACACAGAAGTCTTC. It encodes CSSSSTNTEVF. The whole CDR3 protein reads CSSSSTNTEVFF. The variable domain in full, with the rest retrieved from reference TRBV23 and TRBJ1-1, is DAAVTQKPRYLIKMKGQEAEMKCIPEKGHTAVFWYQQKQSKELKFLIYFQNQQPLDQIDMVKERFSAVCPSSSLCSLGIRTCEAEDSALYLCSSSSTNTEVFFGKGTRLTVV.

On this clone: The gene symbols are mouse symbols. The read ends 1 residue before the CDR3 terminus; that terminus is restored from the germline J gene. The chain couples TRBV15 to TRBJ2-5; 7 bases agree with TRBD2. Germline V gives CDR1 SGHND, CDR2 FRSKSL. V lost 3 bases to trimming and J lost 8 bases; unmatched junction nucleotides: 5. The CDR3 sequence is 13 residues long. Partial CDR3 DNA: TGTGCCAGCAGTTTTGGGGGGACCGGCACCCAGTAC. This codes for CASSFGGTGTQY. The whole CDR3 protein reads CASSFGGTGTQYF.

This clone was counted a few times. Gene names are the mouse ones. The sequenced fragment ends 1 residue before the CDR3 boundary, so the rest is inferred from the germline J gene. This sequence joins TRBV16 and TRBJ1-6; no clear D gene. TRBJ1-6 belongs to the ORF category, with a function that is uncertain. The CDR3 runs 13 residues. Trimming removed 4 bases from V and 5 bases from J, with 6 bases in between. Germline lookup yields CDR1 SGHSA and CDR2 FRNQAP. Partial CDR3 DNA: TGTGCAAGCAGCTGGACGGATAATTCGCCCCTCTAC. It specifies CASSWTDNSPLY. The CDR3 in full is CASSWTDNSPLYF.